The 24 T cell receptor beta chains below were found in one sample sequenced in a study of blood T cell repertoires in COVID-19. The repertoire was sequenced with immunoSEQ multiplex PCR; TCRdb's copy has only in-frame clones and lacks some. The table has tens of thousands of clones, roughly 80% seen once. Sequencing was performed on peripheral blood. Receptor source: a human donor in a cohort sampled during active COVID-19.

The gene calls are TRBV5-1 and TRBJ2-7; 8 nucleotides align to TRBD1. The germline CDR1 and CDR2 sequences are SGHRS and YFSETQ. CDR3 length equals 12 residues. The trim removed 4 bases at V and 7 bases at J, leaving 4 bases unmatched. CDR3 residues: CASSPTGDEQYF. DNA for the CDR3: TGCGCCAGCAGCCCGACAGGGGATGAGCAGTACTTC.

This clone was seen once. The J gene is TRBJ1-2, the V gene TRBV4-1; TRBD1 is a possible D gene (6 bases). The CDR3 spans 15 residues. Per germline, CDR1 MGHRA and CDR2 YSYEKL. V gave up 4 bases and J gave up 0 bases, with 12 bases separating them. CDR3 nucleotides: TGCGCCAGCAGCCCCCGACGGGACACTAACTATGGCTACACCTTC. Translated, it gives CASSPRRDTNYGYTF.

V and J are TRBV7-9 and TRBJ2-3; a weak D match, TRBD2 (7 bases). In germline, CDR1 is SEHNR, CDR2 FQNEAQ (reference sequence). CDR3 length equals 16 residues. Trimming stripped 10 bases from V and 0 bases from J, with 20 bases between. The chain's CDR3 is CAINTGGGTSTDTQYF. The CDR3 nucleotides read TGTGCCATCAACACTGGGGGAGGGACAAGCACAGATACGCAGTATTTT.

CDR3 nucleotide sequence: TGTGCCAGCAGTTTAGTATCTCGCGAGCAGTACTTC. Residues: CASSLVSREQYF. This chain links TRBV12-3 or TRBV12-4 with TRBJ2-7; D is uncertain. Trimming stripped 1 base from V and 6 bases from J, with 7 bases between. This CDR3 spans 12 amino acids.

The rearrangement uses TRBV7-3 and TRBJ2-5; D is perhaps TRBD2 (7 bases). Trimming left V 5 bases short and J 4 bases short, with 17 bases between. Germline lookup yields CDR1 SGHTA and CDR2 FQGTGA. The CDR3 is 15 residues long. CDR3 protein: CASSPRGGSGETQYF. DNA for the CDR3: TGTGCCAGCAGCCCTAGGGGGGGTTCGGGAGAGACCCAGTACTTC.

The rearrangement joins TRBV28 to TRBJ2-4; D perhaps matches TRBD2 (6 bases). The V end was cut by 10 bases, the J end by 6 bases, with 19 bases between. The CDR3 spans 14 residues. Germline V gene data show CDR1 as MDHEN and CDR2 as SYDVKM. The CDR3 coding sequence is TGTGCCATCACCGGTCCGGGGGAGGTAAACATTCAGTACTTC. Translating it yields CAITGPGEVNIQYF.

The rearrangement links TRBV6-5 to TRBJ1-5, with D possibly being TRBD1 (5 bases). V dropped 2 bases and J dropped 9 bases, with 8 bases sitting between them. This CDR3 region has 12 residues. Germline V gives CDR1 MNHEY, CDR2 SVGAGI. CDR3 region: CASSYRGGPQHF. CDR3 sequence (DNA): TGTGCCAGCAGTTACAGGGGTGGGCCCCAGCATTTT.

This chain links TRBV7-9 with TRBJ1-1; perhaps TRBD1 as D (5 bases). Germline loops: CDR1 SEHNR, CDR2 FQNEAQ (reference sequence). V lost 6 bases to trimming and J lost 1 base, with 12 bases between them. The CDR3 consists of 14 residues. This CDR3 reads CASSEGLGNTEAFF. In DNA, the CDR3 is TGTGCCAGCAGTGAGGGACTGGGGAACACTGAAGCTTTCTTT.

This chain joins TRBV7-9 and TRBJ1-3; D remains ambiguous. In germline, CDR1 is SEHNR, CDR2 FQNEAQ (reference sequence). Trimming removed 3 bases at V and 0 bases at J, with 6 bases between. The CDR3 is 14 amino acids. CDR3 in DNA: TGTGCCAGCAGCTTCCACTCCTCTGGAAACACCATATATTTT. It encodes CASSFHSSGNTIYF. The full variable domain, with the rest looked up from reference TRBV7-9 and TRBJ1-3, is DTGVSQNPRHKITKRGQNVTFRCDPISEHNRLYWYRQTLGQGPEFLTYFQNEAQLEKSRLLSDRFSAERPKGSFSTLEIQRTEQGDSAMYLCASSFHSSGNTIYFGEGSWLTVV.

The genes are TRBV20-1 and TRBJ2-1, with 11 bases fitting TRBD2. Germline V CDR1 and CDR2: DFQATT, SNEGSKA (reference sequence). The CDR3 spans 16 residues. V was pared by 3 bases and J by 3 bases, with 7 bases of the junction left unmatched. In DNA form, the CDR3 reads TGCAGTGCTAGTGCCCCGGGACTAGCGGTCTACAATGAGCAGTTCTTC. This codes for CSASAPGLAVYNEQFF.

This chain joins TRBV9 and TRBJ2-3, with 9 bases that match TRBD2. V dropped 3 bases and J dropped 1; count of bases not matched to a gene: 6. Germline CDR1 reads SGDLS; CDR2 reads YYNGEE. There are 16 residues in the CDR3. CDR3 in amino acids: CASSGSSGNGTDTQYF. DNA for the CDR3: TGTGCCAGCAGCGGATCTAGCGGGAATGGCACAGATACGCAGTATTTT.

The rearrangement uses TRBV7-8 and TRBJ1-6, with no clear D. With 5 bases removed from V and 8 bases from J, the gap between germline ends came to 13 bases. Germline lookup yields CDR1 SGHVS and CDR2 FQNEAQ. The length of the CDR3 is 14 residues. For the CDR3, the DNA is TGTGCCAGCAGCCAGCGCCCGACGGATTCACCCCTCCACTTT. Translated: CASSQRPTDSPLHF.

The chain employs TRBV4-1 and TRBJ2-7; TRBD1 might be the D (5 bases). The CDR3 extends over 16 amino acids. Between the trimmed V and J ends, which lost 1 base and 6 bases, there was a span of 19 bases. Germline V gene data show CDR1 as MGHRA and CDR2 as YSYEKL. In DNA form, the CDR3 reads TGCGCCAGCAGCCAAGTTCGAACTTGGACAACGGGCGAGCAGTACTTC. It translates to CASSQVRTWTTGEQYF.

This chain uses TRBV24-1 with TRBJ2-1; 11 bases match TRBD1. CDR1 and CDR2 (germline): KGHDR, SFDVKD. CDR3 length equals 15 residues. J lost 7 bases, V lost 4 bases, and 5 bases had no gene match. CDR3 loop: CATSDPGQGGNEQFF. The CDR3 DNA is TGTGCCACCAGTGACCCGGGACAGGGGGGTAATGAGCAGTTCTTC.

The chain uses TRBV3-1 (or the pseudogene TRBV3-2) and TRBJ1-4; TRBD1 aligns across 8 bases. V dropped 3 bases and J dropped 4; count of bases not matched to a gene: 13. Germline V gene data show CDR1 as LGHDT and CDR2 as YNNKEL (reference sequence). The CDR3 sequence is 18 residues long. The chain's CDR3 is CASSHPGQGPHCNEKLFF. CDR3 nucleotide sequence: TGTGCCAGCAGCCACCCCGGACAGGGACCACATTGTAATGAAAAACTGTTTTTT.

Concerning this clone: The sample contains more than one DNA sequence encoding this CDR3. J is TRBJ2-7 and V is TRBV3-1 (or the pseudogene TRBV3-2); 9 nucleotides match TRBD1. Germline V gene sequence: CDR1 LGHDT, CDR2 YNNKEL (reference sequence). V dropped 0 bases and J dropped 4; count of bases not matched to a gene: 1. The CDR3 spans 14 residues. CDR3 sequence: CASSQDGQGYEQYF. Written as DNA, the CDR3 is TGTGCCAGCAGCCAAGATGGACAGGGGTACGAGCAGTACTTC.

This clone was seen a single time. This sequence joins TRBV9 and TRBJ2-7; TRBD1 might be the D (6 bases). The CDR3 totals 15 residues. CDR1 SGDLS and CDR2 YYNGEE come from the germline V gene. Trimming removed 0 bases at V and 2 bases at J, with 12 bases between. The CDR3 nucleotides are TGTGCCAGCAGCGTAGTCAGGGGCCCTACCTACGAGCAGTACTTC. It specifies CASSVVRGPTYEQYF.

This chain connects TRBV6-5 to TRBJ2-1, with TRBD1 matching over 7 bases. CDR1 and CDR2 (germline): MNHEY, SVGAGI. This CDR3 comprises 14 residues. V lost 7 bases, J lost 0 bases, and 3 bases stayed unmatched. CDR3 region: CASKRGRSYNEQFF. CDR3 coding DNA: TGTGCCAGCAAGAGGGGGCGCTCCTACAATGAGCAGTTCTTC.

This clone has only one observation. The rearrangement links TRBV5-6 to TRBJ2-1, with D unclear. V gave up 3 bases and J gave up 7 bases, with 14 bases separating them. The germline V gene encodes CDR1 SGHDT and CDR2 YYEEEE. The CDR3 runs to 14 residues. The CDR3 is CASSYDIPRNEQFF. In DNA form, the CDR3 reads TGTGCCAGCAGCTACGACATTCCTCGGAATGAGCAGTTCTTC. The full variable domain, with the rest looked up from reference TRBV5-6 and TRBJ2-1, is DAGVTQSPTHLIKTRGQQVTLRCSPKSGHDTVSWYQQALGQGPQFIFQYYEEEERQRGNFPDRFSGHQFPNYSSELNVNALLLGDSALYLCASSYDIPRNEQFFGPGTRLTVL.

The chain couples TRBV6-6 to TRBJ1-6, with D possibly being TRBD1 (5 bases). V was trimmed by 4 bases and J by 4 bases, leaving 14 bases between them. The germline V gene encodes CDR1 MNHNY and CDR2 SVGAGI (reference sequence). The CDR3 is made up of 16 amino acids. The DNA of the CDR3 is TGTGCCAGCAGTTTTACGTCCCAGGGATATAATTCACCCCTCCACTTT. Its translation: CASSFTSQGYNSPLHF.

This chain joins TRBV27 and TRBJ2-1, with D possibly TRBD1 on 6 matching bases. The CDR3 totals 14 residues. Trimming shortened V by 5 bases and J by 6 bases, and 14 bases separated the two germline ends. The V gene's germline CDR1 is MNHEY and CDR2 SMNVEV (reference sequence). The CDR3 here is CASSLERGGNEQFF. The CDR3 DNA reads TGTGCCAGCAGTCTCGAACGAGGGGGCAATGAGCAGTTCTTC.

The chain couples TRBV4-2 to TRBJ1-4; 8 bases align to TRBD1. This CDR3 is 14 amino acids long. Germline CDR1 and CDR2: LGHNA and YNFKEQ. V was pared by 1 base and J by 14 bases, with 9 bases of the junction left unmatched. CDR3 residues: CASSQVAGGAFLFF. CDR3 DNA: TGTGCCAGCAGCCAAGTCGCAGGGGGCGCTTTCCTGTTTTTT.

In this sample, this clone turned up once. The CDR3 coding sequence is TGTGCCAGTAGTATGTTGGGACAGTACACTGAAGCTTTCTTT. Translation: CASSMLGQYTEAFF. The chain carries TRBV19 and TRBJ1-1; 7 positions match TRBD1. CDR3 length: 14 residues. Unmatched junction bases numbered 4, after V lost 3 bases and J lost 3 bases. The V gene's germline CDR1 is LNHDA and CDR2 SQIVND (reference sequence).

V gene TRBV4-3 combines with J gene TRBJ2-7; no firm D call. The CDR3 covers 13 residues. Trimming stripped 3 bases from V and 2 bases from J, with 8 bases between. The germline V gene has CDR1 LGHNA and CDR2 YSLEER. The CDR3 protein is CASSHADTYEQYF. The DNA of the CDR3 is TGCGCCAGCAGCCATGCGGATACCTACGAGCAGTACTTC.